This T cell receptor beta chain was sequenced during a study of blood T cell repertoires in COVID-19. Study in general: Samples of COVID-19 (acute and convalescent) were obtained from the United States, Italy and Spain. The analysed material was cDNA or gDNA that came from T cells, B-cell-depleted T cells, or PBMCs.

Original data processing: Scientists estimated how many nucleated cells there were by amplifying reference gene primers. Repertoires were generated with immunoSEQ multiplex PCR, while TCRdb's copy carries only in-frame clones and drops some. Clone size and the V and J calls come from that table; the DNA yielded D and trimming. The sample yields under 25,000 clones, approximately 91% seen once. Germline CDR1 MNHEY, CDR2 SVGEGT. The CDR3 totals 15 residues. Trimming left V 6 bases short and J 0 bases short, with 9 bases between. This chain uses TRBV6-2 or TRBV6-3 with TRBJ1-6; D gene unclear. The sequenced sample consisted of peripheral blood. The TCR comes from a woman in her 70s with active COVID-19. CDR3 sequence reads: CASSPMSSYNSPLHF. The CDR3 nucleotides are TGTGCCAGCAGCCCGATGAGCTCCTATAATTCACCCCTCCACTTT.